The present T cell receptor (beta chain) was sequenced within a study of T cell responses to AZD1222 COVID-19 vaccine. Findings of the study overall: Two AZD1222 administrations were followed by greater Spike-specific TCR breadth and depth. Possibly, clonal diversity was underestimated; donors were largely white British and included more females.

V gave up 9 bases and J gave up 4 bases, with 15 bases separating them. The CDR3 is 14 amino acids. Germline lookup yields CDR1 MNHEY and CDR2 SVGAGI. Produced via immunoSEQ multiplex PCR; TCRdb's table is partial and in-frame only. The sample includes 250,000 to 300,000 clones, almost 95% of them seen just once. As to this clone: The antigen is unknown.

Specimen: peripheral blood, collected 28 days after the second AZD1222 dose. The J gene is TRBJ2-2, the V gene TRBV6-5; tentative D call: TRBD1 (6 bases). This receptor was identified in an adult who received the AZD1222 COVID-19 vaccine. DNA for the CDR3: TGTGCCAGTAAAACAGGGCGCGGCACCGGGGAGCTGTTTTTT. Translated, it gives CASKTGRGTGELFF.